Listed below are T cell receptor beta chains from one sample, sequenced in a study of blood T cells in healthy people across ages. TCRdb re-called the 5' RACE reads with MiXCR, one entry per CDR3 protein. The sample holds 650,000 or so distinct CDR3 sequences, more than 45% seen once. The material sequenced was blood. The receptor source for this set is a woman aged 80 or over in good health. Each CDR3 is given with its conserved first and last residue.

v_call	j_call	cdr3_aa
TRBV2	TRBJ1-1	CASSDPGGGRTEAFF
TRBV3-1	TRBJ2-1	CASSPSGTSDYNEQFF
TRBV5-1	TRBJ2-5	CASSLSGADQETQYF
TRBV2	TRBJ2-3	CASSVFAGGSLGTDTQYF
TRBV7-7	TRBJ2-5	CASSFQFTGSGETQYF
TRBV3-1	TRBJ1-4	CASSARGSNEKLFF
TRBV5-8	TRBJ2-6	CASSLASSRGWTSGANVLTF
TRBV20-1	TRBJ2-7	CSATTTELPSYEQYF
TRBV28	TRBJ2-1	CTSRLGGNEQFF
TRBV6-1	-	CASSERQGGLAFYEQYF
TRBV27	TRBJ2-3	CASSLFPRTTDTQYF
TRBV29-1	TRBJ2-4	CSARRGTSRENIQYF
TRBV11-2	TRBJ2-1	CASARTGVGYEQFF
TRBV20-1	TRBJ2-3	CSAKRTGGTDTQYF
TRBV20-1	TRBJ1-2	CSAPPGRQYGYTF
TRBV27	TRBJ2-6	CASSTFAGANVLTF
TRBV20-1	TRBJ2-4	CSAREPTGGANIQYF
TRBV28	TRBJ2-7	CASSSFYPEQYF
TRBV10-3	TRBJ2-1	CAISEFYNEQFF
TRBV12-3/TRBV12-4	TRBJ2-3	CASSLVAGSYTDTQYF
TRBV2	TRBJ2-1	CASSEDSGHNEQFF
TRBV12-3/TRBV12-4	TRBJ2-7	CASTKQGSTYEQYF